Listed below are T cell receptor beta chains from one sample, sequenced in a study of cytomegalovirus exposure and HLA in healthy donors. Clones were read by immunoSEQ multiplex PCR, and TCRdb kept only the in-frame ones, dropping some. Of more than 250,000 clones listed, about 85% are singletons. Sequencing was performed on PBMCs. The receptors originated from a woman younger than 45 in good health and CMV-seropositive. The conserved cysteine and the conserved F or W are not part of the CDR3 here. The D gene is left open where the match is weak.

CDR3 length: 12
D gene: .
J gene: TRBJ2-5
V gene: TRBV6-6
CDR3 protein: ASTPLGGAETQY

CDR3 length: 13
D gene: TRBD2
J gene: TRBJ2-1
V gene: TRBV27
CDR3 protein: ASLTTSGASNEQF

CDR3 length: 15
D gene: TRBD2
J gene: TRBJ2-3
V gene: TRBV5-6
CDR3 protein: ASSSETPTSGTDTQY

CDR3 length: 12
D gene: .
J gene: TRBJ2-2
V gene: TRBV7-9
CDR3 protein: ASSSPSGTGELF

CDR3 length: 14
D gene: .
J gene: TRBJ1-1
V gene: TRBV28
CDR3 protein: ASSLIVSGGVPEAF

CDR3 length: 13
D gene: .
J gene: TRBJ2-2
V gene: TRBV5-1
CDR3 protein: ASSLGTSNTGELF

CDR3 length: 15
D gene: TRBD2
J gene: TRBJ2-5
V gene: TRBV7-9
CDR3 protein: ASSLMGTSGRDETQY

CDR3 length: 8
D gene: .
J gene: TRBJ2-1
V gene: TRBV2
CDR3 protein: ASSVSEQF

CDR3 length: 10
D gene: .
J gene: TRBJ1-2
V gene: TRBV30
CDR3 protein: AGWPGLAGYT

CDR3 length: 10
D gene: TRBD1
J gene: TRBJ1-1
V gene: TRBV27
CDR3 protein: ASRQGVTEAF

CDR3 length: 11
D gene: .
J gene: TRBJ2-3
V gene: TRBV7-2
CDR3 protein: ASSLGLGDTQY

CDR3 length: 18
D gene: TRBD1
J gene: TRBJ2-7
V gene: TRBV6-1
CDR3 protein: ASSERRTGVRVRESYEQY

CDR3 length: 14
D gene: TRBD1
J gene: TRBJ2-5
V gene: TRBV4-2
CDR3 protein: ASSQDGTADQETQY

CDR3 length: 12
D gene: TRBD1
J gene: TRBJ2-7
V gene: TRBV14
CDR3 protein: ASSTWTGFGEQY

CDR3 length: 13
D gene: TRBD1
J gene: TRBJ1-4
V gene: TRBV28
CDR3 protein: ASSLSGTGGGDLF

CDR3 length: 13
D gene: .
J gene: TRBJ1-1
V gene: TRBV19
CDR3 protein: ASKNDGEYHTEAF

CDR3 length: 12
D gene: .
J gene: TRBJ1-1
V gene: TRBV6-1
CDR3 protein: AGETGALNTEAF

CDR3 length: 12
D gene: .
J gene: TRBJ2-3
V gene: TRBV5-1
CDR3 protein: ASSLVDETDTQY

CDR3 length: 12
D gene: TRBD1
J gene: TRBJ1-1
V gene: TRBV2
CDR3 protein: ASRLTGEDTEAF

CDR3 length: 11
D gene: .
J gene: TRBJ2-7
V gene: TRBV11-1
CDR3 protein: ASSSRRVYEQY

CDR3 length: 12
D gene: TRBD1
J gene: TRBJ1-2
V gene: TRBV28
CDR3 protein: ASSRIGTGLVYT

CDR3 length: 13
D gene: TRBD2
J gene: TRBJ2-7
V gene: TRBV28
CDR3 protein: ASKTLAGTTYEQY

CDR3 length: 14
D gene: .
J gene: TRBJ1-5
V gene: TRBV13
CDR3 protein: ASTRGRSHSNQPQH

CDR3 length: 15
D gene: TRBD2
J gene: TRBJ2-7
V gene: TRBV19
CDR3 protein: ASSIGTSGRDSYEQY

CDR3 length: 16
D gene: .
J gene: TRBJ1-3
V gene: TRBV10-1
CDR3 protein: ASSESHSTYDSGNTIY

CDR3 length: 12
D gene: TRBD1
J gene: TRBJ2-7
V gene: TRBV6-1
CDR3 protein: ASSERGLTYEQY

CDR3 length: 12
D gene: .
J gene: TRBJ2-5
V gene: TRBV12-5
CDR3 protein: ASGGSGPVETQY

CDR3 length: 14
D gene: TRBD1
J gene: TRBJ1-5
V gene: TRBV28
CDR3 protein: ASRSTGGARNQPQH

CDR3 length: 9
D gene: .
J gene: TRBJ2-1
V gene: TRBV28
CDR3 protein: ASSLSREQF

CDR3 length: 14
D gene: .
J gene: TRBJ2-7
V gene: TRBV28
CDR3 protein: ASSGAGIGGSYEQY

CDR3 length: 16
D gene: TRBD2
J gene: TRBJ2-2
V gene: TRBV15
CDR3 protein: ATSRVPGGKGIAGELF

CDR3 length: 11
D gene: .
J gene: TRBJ2-5
V gene: TRBV7-7
CDR3 protein: ASSPGGGETQY

CDR3 length: 12
D gene: .
J gene: TRBJ1-1
V gene: TRBV30
CDR3 protein: AWKHSGRRTEAF

CDR3 length: 13
D gene: TRBD2
J gene: TRBJ2-1
V gene: TRBV27
CDR3 protein: ASSTGTSGINEQF

CDR3 length: 13
D gene: .
J gene: TRBJ2-1
V gene: TRBV7-2
CDR3 protein: ASSGPGLSHNEQF

CDR3 length: 11
D gene: .
J gene: TRBJ1-6
V gene: TRBV4-2
CDR3 protein: ASTQDPNSPLH

CDR3 length: 11
D gene: .
J gene: TRBJ1-2
V gene: TRBV2
CDR3 protein: ASVGELDYGYT

CDR3 length: 9
D gene: .
J gene: TRBJ2-7
V gene: TRBV5-1
CDR3 protein: ASSDTGTPY

CDR3 length: 12
D gene: TRBD2
J gene: TRBJ2-7
V gene: TRBV28
CDR3 protein: ASSFGTSAYEQY

CDR3 length: 15
D gene: TRBD2
J gene: TRBJ2-7
V gene: TRBV27
CDR3 protein: ASSKKIAGGSTYEQY

CDR3 length: 14
D gene: .
J gene: TRBJ2-5
V gene: TRBV14
CDR3 protein: ASSQDAGRIQETQY

CDR3 length: 9
D gene: .
J gene: TRBJ2-1
V gene: TRBV15
CDR3 protein: ATSSLGEQF

CDR3 length: 12
D gene: TRBD2
J gene: TRBJ2-7
V gene: TRBV28
CDR3 protein: ASRHSGRSYEQY

CDR3 length: 14
D gene: .
J gene: TRBJ2-3
V gene: TRBV27
CDR3 protein: ASSSNRWFGTDTQY

CDR3 length: 9
D gene: .
J gene: TRBJ1-1
V gene: TRBV10-3
CDR3 protein: AIGRGTEAF

CDR3 length: 13
D gene: .
J gene: TRBJ1-5
V gene: TRBV6-1
CDR3 protein: ASSDWLNSNQPQH

CDR3 length: 13
D gene: .
J gene: TRBJ1-1
V gene: TRBV6-5
CDR3 protein: ASSPDRLRDTEAF

CDR3 length: 12
D gene: .
J gene: TRBJ2-7
V gene: TRBV27
CDR3 protein: ASSSGLKPTEQY

CDR3 length: 13
D gene: .
J gene: TRBJ2-1
V gene: TRBV5-1
CDR3 protein: ASSLTATRVDEQF

CDR3 length: 14
D gene: .
J gene: TRBJ1-2
V gene: TRBV6-5
CDR3 protein: ASSYSQVSTSYGYT

CDR3 length: 14
D gene: .
J gene: TRBJ2-1
V gene: TRBV9
CDR3 protein: ASSSTSSRVWNEQF

CDR3 length: 12
D gene: TRBD2
J gene: TRBJ2-5
V gene: TRBV27
CDR3 protein: ASSSAGVRETQY

CDR3 length: 13
D gene: TRBD2
J gene: TRBJ2-1
V gene: TRBV6-5
CDR3 protein: ASSSGGSSYNEQF